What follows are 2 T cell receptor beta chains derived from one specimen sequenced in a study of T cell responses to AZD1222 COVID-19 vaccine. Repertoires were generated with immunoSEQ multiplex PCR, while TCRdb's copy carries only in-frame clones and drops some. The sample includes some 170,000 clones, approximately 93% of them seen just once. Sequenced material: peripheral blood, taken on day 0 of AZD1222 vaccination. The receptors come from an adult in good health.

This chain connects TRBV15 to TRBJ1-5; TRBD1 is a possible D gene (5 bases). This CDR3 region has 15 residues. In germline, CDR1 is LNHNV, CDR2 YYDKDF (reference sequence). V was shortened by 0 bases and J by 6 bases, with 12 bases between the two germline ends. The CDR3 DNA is TGTGCCACCAGCAGAGACCAGGGTGGCGCTCAGCCCCAGCATTTT. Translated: CATSRDQGGAQPQHF.

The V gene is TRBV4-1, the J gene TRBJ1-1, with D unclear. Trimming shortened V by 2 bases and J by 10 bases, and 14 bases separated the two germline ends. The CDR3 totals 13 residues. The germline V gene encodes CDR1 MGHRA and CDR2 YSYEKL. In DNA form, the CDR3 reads TGCGCCAGCAGCCAACCCCGGCGGGGAGCAGCTTTCTTT. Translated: CASSQPRRGAAFF.